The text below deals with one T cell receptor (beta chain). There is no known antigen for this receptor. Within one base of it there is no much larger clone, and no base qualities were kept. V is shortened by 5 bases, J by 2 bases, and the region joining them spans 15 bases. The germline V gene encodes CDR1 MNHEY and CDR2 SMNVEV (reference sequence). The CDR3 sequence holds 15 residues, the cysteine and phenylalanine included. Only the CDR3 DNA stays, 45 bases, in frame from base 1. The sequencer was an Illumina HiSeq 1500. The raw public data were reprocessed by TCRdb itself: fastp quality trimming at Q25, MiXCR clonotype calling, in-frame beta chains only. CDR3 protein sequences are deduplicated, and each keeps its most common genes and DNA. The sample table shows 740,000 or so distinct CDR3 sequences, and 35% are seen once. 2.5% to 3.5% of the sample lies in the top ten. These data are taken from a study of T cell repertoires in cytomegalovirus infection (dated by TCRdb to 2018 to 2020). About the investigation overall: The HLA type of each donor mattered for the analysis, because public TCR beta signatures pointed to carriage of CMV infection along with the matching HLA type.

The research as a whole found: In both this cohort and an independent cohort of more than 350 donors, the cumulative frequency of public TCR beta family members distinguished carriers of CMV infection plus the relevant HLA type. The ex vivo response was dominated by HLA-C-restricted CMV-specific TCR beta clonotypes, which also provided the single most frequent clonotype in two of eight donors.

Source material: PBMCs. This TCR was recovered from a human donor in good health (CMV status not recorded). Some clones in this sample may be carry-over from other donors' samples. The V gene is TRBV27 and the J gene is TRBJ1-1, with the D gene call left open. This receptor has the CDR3 CASSPGQLGNTEAFF. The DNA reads TGTGCCAGCAGTCCCGGGCAGCTCGGAAACACTGAAGCTTTCTTT.